The 27 T cell receptor beta chains in this list originate from one sample, sequenced in a study of neurological immune-mediated disorders (dated by TCRdb to the late 2010s). Library preparation used 5' RACE. The sequencer was an Illumina HiSeq 2500. Starting from the raw public reads, TCRdb applied fastp trimming at Q25, assembled clones with MiXCR and retained in-frame beta chains. Each record represents a unique CDR3 protein, reported with the most common genes and DNA among its rows. The sample includes roughly 13,000 distinct CDR3 sequences, with less than 7.5% observed a single time. Approximately 25% of the sample goes to the ten largest clones. Sample: CD8+ T cells from blood. These receptors all come from a woman in her thirties or forties in good health.

At least ten counts were recorded for this clonotype. The chain combines TRBV11-3 with TRBJ1-6, with TRBD1 as a possible D gene (5 bases). CDR3 length: 16 amino acids. Germline loops: CDR1 SGHNT, CDR2 YENEEA. Trimming removed 3 bases at V and 7 bases at J, with 16 bases between. The CDR3 nucleotides read TGTGCCAGCAGCTTGGTGGGCGCCTCAGGGAATTCACCCCTCCACTTT. Its translation: CASSLVGASGNSPLHF.

In this sample, this clonotype turned up many times. The chain uses TRBV7-8 and TRBJ1-3, with D hard to call. Trimming left V 2 bases short and J 0 bases short, with 8 bases between. In germline, CDR1 is SGHVS, CDR2 FQNEAQ. The CDR3 runs 15 residues. In DNA, the CDR3 is TGTGCCAGCAGCTTATATGAGATCTCTGGAAACACCATATATTTT. Protein sequence: CASSLYEISGNTIYF.

This clonotype turned up a few times. The V call is TRBV4-1, the J call TRBJ1-3, with a tentative D call TRBD1 (5 bases). The germline V gene encodes CDR1 MGHRA and CDR2 YSYEKL. The length of the CDR3 is 15 residues. V was trimmed by 1 base and J by 2 bases, leaving 9 bases between them. The CDR3, as DNA: TGCGCCAGCAGCCAAGGCCCCAGGGCTGGAAACACCATATATTTT. Amino acid sequence: CASSQGPRAGNTIYF.

This clonotype is classed as medium-sized (0.01 to 0.1%). This chain links TRBV12-3 or TRBV12-4 with TRBJ1-2; no firm D call. Trimming removed 3 bases at V and 4 bases at J, with 9 bases between. CDR3 length: 13 residues. The CDR3 DNA reads as TGTGCCAGCAGTTTTGGGGATTTCTATGGCTACACCTTC. Protein: CASSFGDFYGYTF.

This clonotype was observed at least ten times. The gene calls are TRBV20-1 and TRBJ2-1; D possibly matches TRBD1 or TRBD2 (6 bases each). CDR3 length: 16 residues. Trimming took off 3 bases at V and 3 bases at J, with 18 bases between the two ends. Germline CDR1 and CDR2: DFQATT and SNEGSKA (reference sequence). The CDR3 loop is CSASPGEAPDYNEQFF. CDR3 nucleotide sequence: TGCAGTGCTAGTCCAGGGGAGGCCCCGGACTACAATGAGCAGTTCTTC.

This clonotype has at least ten counts. The rearrangement links TRBV5-1 to TRBJ2-2; D is undetermined. The CDR3 runs to 15 residues. Germline CDR1 is SGHRS and CDR2 is YFSETQ. Trimming took off 2 bases at V and 0 bases at J, with 8 bases between the two ends. The CDR3 DNA follows: TGCGCCAGCAGCTTTCGGAATTCGAACACCGGGGAGCTGTTTTTT. Translating gives CASSFRNSNTGELFF.

This clonotype has at least ten counts. This chain connects TRBV27 to TRBJ1-6; maybe TRBD1 (5 bases). The CDR3 is 15 residues long. The V gene lost 7 bases and the J gene lost 10 bases, with 20 bases spanning the gap. Germline V gives CDR1 MNHEY, CDR2 SMNVEV (reference sequence). The CDR3 bases are TGTGCCAGCACTCACCTAACGGGGGTTTTATCACCCCTCCACTTT. Translation: CASTHLTGVLSPLHF.

This clonotype was counted many times. The rearrangement joins TRBV6-2 or TRBV6-3 to TRBJ1-1; 8 positions match TRBD1. V trimming: 7 bases; J trimming: 5 bases; junction bases outside the gene matches: 9. This CDR3 has 14 amino acids. Germline assignment: CDR1 MNHEY and CDR2 SVGEGT. This CDR3 is CASIRGQGRTEAFF. The CDR3 DNA reads TGTGCCAGCATACGAGGACAGGGTCGGACTGAAGCTTTCTTT.

This clonotype was seen repeatedly, ten times or more. The chain links TRBV20-1 to TRBJ1-1; D possibly corresponds to TRBD1 (6 bases). V was cut by 0 bases and J by 3 bases, with 11 bases left in between. CDR1 DFQATT and CDR2 SNEGSKA come from the germline V gene (reference sequence). The CDR3 is 14 residues long. DNA for the CDR3: TGCAGTGCTAGAGAGCCACAGGGATACACTGAAGCTTTCTTT. This translates into CSAREPQGYTEAFF.

This clonotype has ten or more counts. The CDR3 reads CASRPGITGELFF. In nucleotides, the CDR3 is TGTGCCAGCAGACCGGGGATCACCGGGGAGCTGTTTTTT. This chain joins TRBV4-2 and TRBJ2-2, with D possibly TRBD2 on 5 matching bases. V shed 6 bases and J shed 4 bases, with 9 bases lying between them. CDR1 LGHNA and CDR2 YNFKEQ come from the germline V gene. The CDR3 is 13 amino acids.

This clonotype was seen repeatedly, ten times or more. V and J are TRBV7-2 and TRBJ1-2, with 10 bases fitting TRBD1. The CDR3 loop spans 15 amino acids. The J segment lost 8 bases and the V segment lost 4 bases, leaving 10 bases of the junction unmatched. CDR1 and CDR2 from the germline V gene are SGHTA and FQGNSA. Here the CDR3 reads CASSSPGQGHKGYTF. DNA for the CDR3: TGTGCCAGCAGCTCCCCGGGACAGGGGCATAAGGGCTACACCTTC.

In its sample, this clonotype was seen many times. The chain couples TRBV9 to TRBJ2-7; 8 nucleotides agree with TRBD2. The CDR3 length is 13 residues. The V gene's germline CDR1 is SGDLS and CDR2 YYNGEE. Losses at the gene ends were 4 bases for V and 4 bases for J; bases not matched to a gene: 4. In nucleotides, the CDR3 is TGTGCCAGCAGCCCTCGGGGGGGGTACGAGCAGTACTTC. This encodes CASSPRGGYEQYF.

Ten or more counts support this clonotype. This chain uses TRBV5-6 with TRBJ2-7, with 9 bases matching TRBD2. The CDR3 loop spans 15 amino acids. With V trimmed by 1 base and J by 2 bases, 4 bases remained unmatched. Germline V CDR1 and CDR2: SGHDT, YYEEEE. In nucleotides, the CDR3 is TGTGCCAGCAGCTTGTTCGGCGGGGGGGCCTACGAGCAGTACTTC. Protein product: CASSLFGGGAYEQYF.

This clonotype was picked up many times. V is TRBV5-1 and J is TRBJ1-4; D perhaps matches TRBD1 (5 bases). The CDR3 loop spans 14 amino acids. V gave up 4 bases and J gave up 4 bases, with 11 bases separating them. Germline CDR1 reads SGHRS; CDR2 reads YFSETQ. This CDR3 is CASSHWTRNEKLFF. The CDR3 bases are TGCGCCAGCAGCCACTGGACACGTAATGAAAAACTGTTTTTT.

About this clonotype itself: One end of the junction is discordant with germline, which a read error may explain. The chain has TRBV19 and TRBJ1-1; tentative D call: TRBD1 (5 bases). This CDR3 region has 12 residues. CDR1 and CDR2 from the germline V gene are LNHDA and SQIVND (reference sequence). CDR3 coding DNA: TGCGCCAGTAGGGGAGTGAAGCCTGAAGCTTTCTTT. It codes for CASRGVKPEAFF.

This clonotype was counted ten times or more. V is TRBV7-2 and J is TRBJ2-7, with 8 bases aligning to TRBD1. After removal of 4 bases from V and 2 bases from J, the junction contained 10 bases not matched to a gene. CDR1 and CDR2 from the germline V gene are SGHTA and FQGNSA. The CDR3 has 16 amino acids. DNA of the CDR3: TGTGCCAGCAGCTCCAAGACAGGGGCCATAACCTACGAGCAGTACTTC. It translates to CASSSKTGAITYEQYF. Variable domain in full (rest from reference TRBV7-2 and TRBJ2-7): GAGVSQSPSNKVTEKGKDVELRCDPISGHTALYWYRQSLGQGLEFLIYFQGNSAPDKSGLPSDRFSAERTGGSVSTLTIQRTQQEDSAVYLCASSSKTGAITYEQYFGPGTRLTVT.

This clonotype was observed many times. This chain uses TRBV29-1 with TRBJ2-1; TRBD2 matches 13 bases. This CDR3 region has 15 residues. Germline-derived CDR1 and CDR2 are SQVTM and ANQGSEA. The V gene end was trimmed by 3 bases and the J gene end by 7 bases; junction bases not matched to a gene: 6. The CDR3 nucleotides read TGCAGCGTTGATTGGACTAGCGGGAGTCGGAATGAGCAGTTCTTC. Translation gives CSVDWTSGSRNEQFF.

The chain combines TRBV19 with TRBJ2-2; TRBD2 is a possible D gene (5 bases). This CDR3 has 12 residues. Germline V gene lookup returns CDR1 LNHDA and CDR2 SQIVND (reference sequence). V lost 7 bases and J 7 bases, leaving 10 bases between the germline ends. CDR3 in amino acids: CASTRAGGELFF. For the CDR3, the DNA is TGTGCCAGTACGAGGGCCGGCGGGGAGCTGTTTTTT.

This clonotype was detected many times. This rearrangement joins TRBV3-1 to TRBJ2-1, with D possibly matching TRBD1 (8 bases). Germline values: CDR1 LGHDT, CDR2 YNNKEL (reference sequence). V lost 3 bases and J lost 0, with 15 bases in between. This CDR3 contains 17 residues. The CDR3 DNA reads TGTGCCAGCAGCCACCACAGGGGGGGGAGCTCCTACAATGAGCAGTTCTTC. Amino acid sequence: CASSHHRGGSSYNEQFF.

This clonotype has ten or more counts. The chain uses TRBV20-1 and TRBJ2-7; D assignment may be TRBD1 or TRBD2 (5 bases each). The V gene's germline CDR1 is DFQATT and CDR2 SNEGSKA (reference sequence). The germline V and J ends were trimmed by 2 bases and 3 bases, with 17 bases remaining between them. CDR3 length: 15 residues. The CDR3 spells CSARHLGATGYEQYF. The CDR3, as DNA: TGCAGTGCTAGACACCTCGGGGCAACGGGCTACGAGCAGTACTTC.

This clonotype was counted many times. V usage is TRBV7-9 and J usage is TRBJ2-7; D could derive from TRBD1 or TRBD2 (7 bases each). The CDR3 is 15 residues long. Trimming took off 11 bases at V and 1 base at J, with 21 bases between the two ends. CDR1 is SEHNR, CDR2 FQNEAQ, per germline (reference sequence). CDR3 coding DNA: TGTGCCGTGTTGATCAGCGGGACAGCGTCCTACGAGCAGTACTTC. It codes for CAVLISGTASYEQYF.

Ten or more counts support this clonotype. The V and J genes are TRBV20-1 and TRBJ2-5; D perhaps matches TRBD1 (6 bases). Germline CDR1 is DFQATT and CDR2 is SNEGSKA (reference sequence). This CDR3 region has 12 residues. The V gene lost 6 bases and the J gene lost 2 bases, with 10 bases spanning the gap. This chain's CDR3 is CSAPGQQETQYF. The CDR3, as DNA: TGCAGTGCGCCTGGACAGCAAGAGACCCAGTACTTC.

This clonotype occurred many times. The gene calls are TRBV20-1 and TRBJ2-1, with D possibly TRBD1 on 5 matching bases. Germline V gives CDR1 DFQATT, CDR2 SNEGSKA (reference sequence). The CDR3 extends over 13 amino acids. Between the trimmed V and J ends, which lost 2 bases and 3 bases, there was a span of 8 bases. DNA of the CDR3: TGCAGTGCTAGAAAAGGGGACTACAATGAGCAGTTCTTC. This encodes CSARKGDYNEQFF.

At least ten counts were recorded for this clonotype. CDR3 region: CASSLGRATLGQPQHF. The CDR3 bases are TGTGCCAGCAGTCTGGGGAGGGCCACACTCGGTCAGCCCCAGCATTTT. The chain combines TRBV6-6 with TRBJ1-5; no definite D call. This CDR3 comprises 16 residues. Trimming removed 5 bases at V and 6 bases at J, with 20 bases between. CDR1 and CDR2 from the germline V gene are MNHNY and SVGAGI (reference sequence).

This clonotype came up many times. CDR3 sequence: CASSWTIITEQYF. In DNA form, the CDR3 reads TGTGCCAGCAGTTGGACTATTATTACCGAGCAGTACTTC. This sequence joins TRBV12-3 or TRBV12-4 and TRBJ2-7; TRBD2 is a possible D gene (6 bases). This CDR3 is built from 13 residues. Between the trimmed V and J ends, which lost 4 bases and 6 bases, there was a span of 13 bases.

The sample holds many counts of this clonotype. V usage is TRBV20-1 and J usage is TRBJ1-2; 7 nucleotides agree with TRBD1. The germline V gene encodes CDR1 DFQATT and CDR2 SNEGSKA (reference sequence). The trim removed 5 bases at V and 3 bases at J, leaving 6 bases unmatched. This CDR3 has 13 residues. For the CDR3, the DNA is TGCAGTGCTGCATACGGGACAGACTATGGCTACACCTTC. Encoded protein: CSAAYGTDYGYTF.

The sample holds many counts of this clonotype. The CDR3 DNA reads as TGTGCCGCCGGAACACAGCTTAACTATGGCTACACCTTC. It encodes CAAGTQLNYGYTF. The V gene is TRBV10-3, the J gene TRBJ1-2; D is ambiguous. The V and J ends lost 11 bases and 1 base respectively, with 14 bases between them. The CDR3 runs 13 residues. The V gene's germline CDR1 is ENHRY and CDR2 SYGVKD.